This T cell receptor beta chain was recovered during a study of shared clonotypes between healthy human individuals. About the research overall: Three plates each covered CD4 naive and memory; CD8 naive two, CD8 memory one. Broader study findings: All-four-donor shared clonotypes had higher generation probabilities than non-shared clonotypes did. Across a handful of donors, naive CD4 shared 5% to 6%, naive CD8 around 4%, memory CD4 2% to 2.5%, memory CD8 about 0.4%.

As regards this clone: The antigen is unknown.

Each sorted subset replicate got 200 ng genomic DNA, 25,000 to 35,000 genomes. This table comes from immunoSEQ multiplex PCR, and its TCRdb copy is limited to in-frame clones, with some not included. The sample yields millions of clones, 95% seen once. V lost 2 bases to trimming and J lost 4 bases, with 14 bases between them. CDR1 and CDR2 from the germline V gene are KGHSH and LQKENI. There are 16 residues in the CDR3. The sequence was obtained from a man aged 18 to 35 in good health. Material for sequencing was naive CD4+ T cells sorted from blood. Subset in this sample: CD45RA+ positively selected. The V call is TRBV18, the J call TRBJ1-4; no clear D. The CDR3 protein is CASSPVSAALNEKLFF. As DNA, the CDR3 is TGTGCCAGCTCACCAGTGTCAGCCGCCCTTAATGAAAAACTGTTTTTT.